What follows are 18 T cell receptor beta chains derived from one specimen sequenced in a study of blood T cell repertoires in COVID-19. The data were produced by immunoSEQ multiplex PCR, yet TCRdb's version contains in-frame clones alone and is incomplete. The sample contains 70,000 to 95,000 clones, around 81% of which appear only once. The specimen sequenced was peripheral blood. These receptors originate from a woman in her seventies with active or convalescent COVID-19.

This clone was counted only a few times. The rearrangement uses TRBV5-6 and TRBJ1-2; perhaps TRBD1 as D (6 bases). CDR1 and CDR2 (germline): SGHDT, YYEEEE. The length of the CDR3 is 15 residues. The V gene lost 0 bases and the J gene lost 3 bases, with 12 bases spanning the gap. The CDR3 protein is CASSLALGGDYGYTF. CDR3 DNA: TGTGCCAGCAGCTTGGCCCTAGGGGGTGACTATGGCTACACCTTC.

This chain uses TRBV15 with TRBJ2-7; 10 bases match TRBD1. V gave up 4 bases and J gave up 3 bases; unmatched junction bases: 6. CDR1 and CDR2 (germline): LNHNV, YYDKDF (reference sequence). The CDR3 is made up of 15 amino acids. The chain's CDR3 is CATSNRDRGVYEQYF. The CDR3 DNA sequence: TGTGCCACCAGCAACAGGGACAGGGGTGTCTACGAGCAGTACTTC.

The chain links TRBV12-3 or TRBV12-4 to TRBJ1-4; no definite D call. Trimming removed 7 bases at V and 4 bases at J, with 10 bases between. The CDR3 extends over 13 amino acids. CDR3 in DNA: TGTGCCAGCACCCCGGACTTTAATGAAAAACTGTTTTTT. This translates into CASTPDFNEKLFF.

The chain uses TRBV18 and TRBJ2-7; 9 bases map to TRBD1. The ends lost 4 bases at V and 2 bases at J; junction bases unmatched: 3. Germline V gene lookup returns CDR1 KGHSH and CDR2 LQKENI. This CDR3 has 14 amino acids. CDR3 region: CASSRGQGTYEQYF. In DNA, the CDR3 is TGTGCCAGCTCACGGGGACAGGGTACCTACGAGCAGTACTTC.

The chain employs TRBV27 and TRBJ2-4; 12 nucleotides line up with TRBD2. The CDR3 sequence is 15 residues long. V lost 5 bases and J lost 3; bases outside the gene matches: 2. Germline CDR1 reads MNHEY; CDR2 reads SMNVEV (reference sequence). In DNA form, the CDR3 reads TGTGCCAGCAGTCTAGCGGGGGGGCACAAAAACATTCAGTACTTC. Translated: CASSLAGGHKNIQYF.

The chain links TRBV3-1 (or the pseudogene TRBV3-2) to TRBJ1-6; D is possibly TRBD1 (5 bases). Germline CDR1 reads LGHDT; CDR2 reads YNNKEL (reference sequence). Trimming removed 2 bases at V and 7 bases at J, with 9 bases between. The CDR3 extends over 14 amino acids. The CDR3 is CASSQQGHNSPLHF. Written as DNA, the CDR3 is TGTGCCAGCAGCCAACAGGGTCACAATTCACCCCTCCACTTT.

With regard to this clone: One end of the junction is discordant with germline, which a read error may explain. J is TRBJ2-1 and V is TRBV4-1; D might be TRBD1 (6 bases). Looked up from germline, CDR1 is MGHRA and CDR2 is YSYEKL. This CDR3 contains 14 residues. CDR3 loop: CASSNSGTIRGRIF. CDR3 DNA sequence: TGCGCCAGCAGCAATTCCGGGACAATCCGGGGAAGGATCTTC.

This rearrangement joins TRBV19 to TRBJ2-2; the match to TRBD2 covers 7 bases. CDR3 length equals 15 residues. Germline trimming cut 5 bases from V and 3 bases from J; bases unmatched to any gene: 6. CDR1 and CDR2 (germline): LNHDA, SQIVND (reference sequence). The CDR3 nucleotides read TGTGCCAGTAGTCCGGGGGGACGGGACACCGGGGAGCTGTTTTTT. Its protein is CASSPGGRDTGELFF.

The rearrangement uses TRBV12-3 or TRBV12-4 and TRBJ2-2; D call uncertain. Trimming took off 1 base at V and 7 bases at J, with 4 bases between the two ends. The CDR3 is made up of 12 amino acids. This chain's CDR3 is CASSLGVGELFF. CDR3 bases: TGTGCCAGCAGTTTAGGCGTCGGGGAGCTGTTTTTT.

In this sample, this clone turned up many times. V usage is TRBV6-1 and J usage is TRBJ1-5; 9 positions match TRBD1. V lost 3 bases to trimming and J lost 0 bases; unmatched junction nucleotides: 12. The CDR3 is 19 residues long. Germline-derived CDR1 and CDR2 are MNHNS and SASEGT. The CDR3 spells CASSDFRTGAIPSNQPQHF. The CDR3, as DNA: TGTGCCAGCAGTGATTTTCGGACAGGGGCTATTCCTAGCAATCAGCCCCAGCATTTT.

This clone showed up just once. The rearrangement joins TRBV2 to TRBJ2-2, with 11 bases identical to TRBD2. This CDR3 comprises 15 residues. Germline CDR1 and CDR2: SNHLY and FYNNEI. V gave up 5 bases and J gave up 5 bases; unmatched junction bases: 4. The CDR3 region is CASSQLAGVTGELFF. In DNA, the CDR3 is TGTGCCAGCAGTCAACTAGCGGGGGTTACCGGGGAGCTGTTTTTT.

The J gene is TRBJ2-4, the V gene TRBV24-1, with unresolved D. The V gene lost 3 bases and the J gene lost 8 bases, with 13 bases spanning the gap. CDR3 length: 14 residues. Germline loops: CDR1 KGHDR, CDR2 SFDVKD. The chain's CDR3 is CATSDVNLPHIQYF. CDR3 DNA: TGTGCCACCAGTGATGTCAACTTACCACACATTCAGTACTTC.

The rearrangement joins TRBV5-1 to TRBJ2-3, with D unclear. In germline, CDR1 is SGHRS, CDR2 YFSETQ. V lost 1 base, J lost 1 base, and 7 bases lay in between. The CDR3 covers 14 residues. CDR3 residues: CASSLNRRTDTQYF. DNA of the CDR3: TGCGCCAGCAGCTTGAACAGACGCACAGATACGCAGTATTTT.

This chain uses TRBV10-3 with TRBJ1-2, with TRBD1 matching over 8 bases. This CDR3 comprises 14 residues. CDR1 is ENHRY, CDR2 SYGVKD, per germline. The J segment lost 7 bases and the V segment lost 3 bases, leaving 7 bases of the junction unmatched. CDR3 protein: CAISEGQGIRGYTF. DNA of the CDR3: TGTGCCATCAGTGAAGGACAGGGCATTCGTGGCTACACCTTC.

The chain has TRBV12-3 or TRBV12-4 and TRBJ2-1, with 9 bases that match TRBD1. V lost 6 bases to trimming and J lost 7 bases; unmatched junction nucleotides: 4. CDR3 length equals 13 residues. In nucleotides, the CDR3 is TGTGCCAGCAGCGGGACAGGGACAAATGAGCAGTTCTTC. It translates to CASSGTGTNEQFF.

The chain couples TRBV4-1 to TRBJ2-3; TRBD2 agrees at 7 bases. From germline, CDR1 is MGHRA and CDR2 YSYEKL. V shed 4 bases and J 1 base; nucleotides not matched to a gene: 5. CDR3 length: 15 residues. DNA for the CDR3: TGCGCCAGCAGCCCTCAGCGGGGCGGCACAGATACGCAGTATTTT. Translated: CASSPQRGGTDTQYF.

The CDR3 region has the DNA TGTGCCAGTAGTTCCCGGACAGGGGTTTGGAGTGAGCAGTTCTTC. The encoded protein is CASSSRTGVWSEQFF. This chain links TRBV19 with TRBJ2-1, with 9 bases lining up with TRBD1. CDR1 is LNHDA and CDR2 is SQIVND in the germline V gene (reference sequence). The CDR3 length is 15 residues. Unmatched junction bases numbered 11, after V lost 5 bases and J lost 9 bases.

The V gene is TRBV4-1, the J gene TRBJ2-1; 8 nucleotides match TRBD1. Germline loops: CDR1 MGHRA, CDR2 YSYEKL. This CDR3 is 16 amino acids long. J was trimmed by 4 bases and V by 4 bases; bases with no gene match: 9. This CDR3 is CASSLSTGTGYNEQFF. The CDR3 bases are TGCGCCAGCAGCCTGAGCACCGGGACAGGTTACAATGAGCAGTTCTTC.